The T cell receptor (beta chain) under discussion was sequenced for a study of Ad26.COV2.S vaccination and SARS-CoV-2 variants. Study context: Participant was drawn from the COV1001 Ad26.COV2.S trial arm. Each vaccinee took Ad26.COV2.S intramuscularly, once or twice 56 days apart. General study findings and limits: Analyses that measured TCR breadth and depth may have underestimated total T cell responses.

Sequencing used immunoSEQ multiplex PCR; TCRdb keeps in-frame clones, though not all of them. The data hold approximately 480,000 clones, with around 88% observed a single time. About this clone: Its cognate antigen is unknown.

Noted treatment: 15 to 20 received Ad26.COV2.S at low or high dose, single or two shots; about 5 received placebo; per-sample allocation not given. Material that was analyzed had been drawn on day 63 after the first vaccine or placebo injection. In Boston, an adult donor aged 18-55 years took part. Germline V gene sequence: CDR1 SGHRS, CDR2 YFSETQ. V was pared by 6 bases and J by 2 bases, with 12 bases between. The CDR3 runs 13 residues. V gene TRBV5-1 combines with J gene TRBJ2-7; D is possibly TRBD1 or TRBD2 (5 bases each). The sequenced sample was peripheral blood, obtained in a trial of Ad26.COV2.S vaccine versus placebo. The origin of this receptor is a person aged 18-60 years who received the Ad26.COV2.S COVID-19 vaccine or a placebo. Written as DNA, the CDR3 is TGCGCCAGCACGTGGGGGAGCGCCTACGAGCAGTACTTC. Translation: CASTWGSAYEQYF.